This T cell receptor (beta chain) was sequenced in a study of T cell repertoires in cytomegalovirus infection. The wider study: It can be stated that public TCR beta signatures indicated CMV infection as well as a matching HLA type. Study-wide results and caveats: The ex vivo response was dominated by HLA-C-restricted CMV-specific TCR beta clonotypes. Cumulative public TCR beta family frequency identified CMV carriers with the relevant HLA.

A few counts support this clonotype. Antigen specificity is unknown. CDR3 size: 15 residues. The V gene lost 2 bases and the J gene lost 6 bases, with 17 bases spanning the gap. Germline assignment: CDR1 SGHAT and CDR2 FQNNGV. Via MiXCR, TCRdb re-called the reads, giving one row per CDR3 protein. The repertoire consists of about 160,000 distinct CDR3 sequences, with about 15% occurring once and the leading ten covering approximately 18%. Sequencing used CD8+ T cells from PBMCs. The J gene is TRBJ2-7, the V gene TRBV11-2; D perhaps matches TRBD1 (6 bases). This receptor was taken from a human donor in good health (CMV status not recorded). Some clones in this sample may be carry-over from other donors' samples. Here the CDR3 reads CASSLSDSLKAEQYF. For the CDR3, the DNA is TGTGCCAGCAGCTTATCGGACAGCCTAAAGGCCGAGCAGTACTTC.